This T cell receptor beta chain was documented in a study of T cells and copy number aberrations in small-cell lung cancer. As concerns this clone: Its antigen is still unknown.

The repertoire was sequenced with immunoSEQ multiplex PCR; TCRdb's copy has only in-frame clones and lacks some. The table lists several thousand clones, around 82% of them singletons. General study results and limits: All specimens were formalin-fixed paraffin-embedded tissue, which is known to introduce sequencing artifacts.

Trimming stripped 1 base from V and 4 bases from J, with 13 bases between. There are 15 residues in the CDR3. CDR1 SGHTA and CDR2 FQGTGA come from the germline V gene. V usage is TRBV7-3 and J usage is TRBJ1-1, with D unresolved. This clonotype was obtained from a woman aged 45-60 years with small cell lung cancer. Source material: normal tissue next to the tumor. The CDR3 spells CASSLRPGSLTEAFF. The CDR3 DNA sequence: TGTGCCAGCAGCTTAAGGCCAGGATCCCTCACTGAAGCTTTCTTT. Full variable domain (missing parts from reference TRBV7-3 and TRBJ1-1): GAGVSQTPSNKVTEKGKYVELRCDPISGHTALYWYRQSLGQGPEFLIYFQGTGAADDSGLPNDRFFAVRPEGSVSTLKIQRTERGDSAVYLCASSLRPGSLTEAFFGQGTRLTVV.